This TCR beta chain was sequenced for a study of CXCR3-negative and CXCR3-positive naive CD8 T cells. In the study overall: Approximately 140 million TRB reads in total, about 1.5 +/- 0.3 million per library.

General study findings and limits: Researchers report that CXCR3-positive naive cells carry more hydrophobic TRB CDR3s than CXCR3-negative naive cells.

The libraries of TRB cDNA were constructed through 5' RACE using UMI labels. TCRdb reprocessed the 5' RACE reads and stores each CDR3 protein as one record, lacking DNA. The repertoire shows roughly 110,000 distinct CDR3 sequences; the top ten hold 0.35% to 0.4%. In the case of this clonotype: Its antigen remains unknown.

Germline V gene data show CDR1 as DFQATT and CDR2 as SNEGSKA (reference sequence). The CDR3 totals 15 residues. This receptor was taken from a human donor in good health. Some clones in this sample may be carry-over from other donors' samples. The J gene is TRBJ2-7, the V gene TRBV20-1; TCRdb picks TRBD1, but there is no DNA to check that call. The sequenced material came from naive CXCR3+ CD8+ T cells from blood. Regarding subset: CD45RO-CCR7+CD27+CD95- naive CD8+ T cells expressing CXCR3 (TNR3+). The CDR3 reads CSARDLGQGAYEQYF.